A single sample is the source of the 22 T cell receptor beta chains below, sequenced in a study of T cell responses to AZD1222 COVID-19 vaccine. The protocol was immunoSEQ multiplex PCR, while the TCRdb copy is restricted to in-frame clones and leaves out a portion. The repertoire holds about 110,000 clones, with roughly 84% as singletons. Specimen: peripheral blood, collected on day 0 of AZD1222 vaccination. The source is an adult in good health.

The gene calls are TRBV5-5 and TRBJ2-7, with 7 bases fitting TRBD1. From germline, CDR1 is SGHKS and CDR2 YYEKEE (reference sequence). The CDR3 has 14 amino acids. Trimming removed 4 bases from V and 3 bases from J; junction bases left unmatched: 7. The CDR3 spells CASSPLGQNYEQYF. The CDR3 region has the DNA TGTGCCAGCAGCCCCCTGGGACAGAACTACGAGCAGTACTTC.

The chain recombines TRBV6-1 with TRBJ1-5; the D gene is possibly TRBD1 (5 bases). V was pared by 3 bases and J by 6 bases, with 9 bases between. The germline gives CDR1 MNHNS, CDR2 SASEGT. The CDR3 spans 13 residues. CDR3 sequence: CASSEGELQPQHF. The DNA for the CDR3 is TGTGCCAGCAGTGAGGGGGAACTTCAGCCCCAGCATTTT.

J is TRBJ1-5 and V is TRBV29-1, with D tentatively TRBD1 (6 bases). CDR3 length: 14 residues. V lost 7 bases and J 6 bases, leaving 19 bases between the germline ends. Germline CDR1 and CDR2: SQVTM and ANQGSEA. This CDR3 reads CSAAAGAGGQPQHF. As DNA, the CDR3 is TGCAGCGCCGCGGCAGGGGCAGGCGGTCAGCCCCAGCATTTT.

CDR3 in DNA: TGTGCCAGCAGTGTCGGTCGTAGCAATCAGCCCCAGCATTTT. It is translated as CASSVGRSNQPQHF. The chain couples TRBV2 to TRBJ1-5; the D is unclear. In germline, CDR1 is SNHLY, CDR2 FYNNEI. The V and J ends lost 4 bases and 0 bases respectively, with 7 bases between them. The CDR3 is 14 residues long. Combining the CDR3 with reference TRBV2 and TRBJ1-5 gives the whole variable domain EPEVTQTPSHQVTQMGQEVILRCVPISNHLYFYWYRQILGQKVEFLVSFYNNEISEKSEIFDDQFSVERPDGSNFTLKIRSTKLEDSAMYFCASSVGRSNQPQHFGDGTRLSIL.

This rearrangement joins TRBV6-5 to TRBJ1-5; D may be TRBD1 (5 bases). The V end was cut by 0 bases, the J end by 6 bases, with 12 bases between. Looked up from germline, CDR1 is MNHEY and CDR2 is SVGAGI. This CDR3 is 15 amino acids long. CDR3 protein: CASSYSGQGIQPQHF. The DNA for the CDR3 is TGTGCCAGCAGTTACTCGGGGCAGGGAATTCAGCCCCAGCATTTT.

In its sample, this clone was seen once. This chain links TRBV5-6 with TRBJ1-2, with no clear D. From germline, CDR1 is SGHDT and CDR2 YYEEEE. CDR3 length: 13 amino acids. V lost 2 bases, J lost 5 bases, and 10 bases lay in between. The CDR3 spells CASSFGRNYGYTF. CDR3 nucleotides: TGTGCCAGCAGCTTTGGACGGAATTATGGCTACACCTTC.

The J gene is TRBJ2-3, the V gene TRBV6-5, with 7 nucleotides matching TRBD1. V trimming: 8 bases; J trimming: 3 bases; junction bases outside the gene matches: 8. CDR1 and CDR2 (germline): MNHEY, SVGAGI. The CDR3 is 14 amino acids. The CDR3 reads CASSGDSHTDTQYF. CDR3 in DNA: TGTGCCAGCTCAGGGGACAGCCATACAGATACGCAGTATTTT.

This clone was detected only a few times. The chain joins TRBV30 to TRBJ2-2, with D maybe TRBD2 (6 bases). Germline CDR1 GTSNPN, CDR2 SVGIG (reference sequence). The germline V and J ends were trimmed by 3 bases and 3 bases, with 14 bases remaining between them. The CDR3 is made up of 15 amino acids. In DNA form, the CDR3 reads TGTGCCTGGAGCGCGCGGGGACTGCACACCGGGGAGCTGTTTTTT. Encoded protein: CAWSARGLHTGELFF.

V and J are TRBV12-3 or TRBV12-4 and TRBJ2-7; D possibly corresponds to TRBD1 (6 bases). V was cut by 6 bases and J by 7 bases, with 13 bases left in between. This CDR3 comprises 12 residues. Written as DNA, the CDR3 is TGTGCCAGCAGACTGGGGGCCGGGGAGCAGTACTTC. Translation: CASRLGAGEQYF.

The CDR3 is CASSLPGAGGYTF. The CDR3 DNA sequence: TGTGCCAGCAGCCTCCCCGGGGCAGGCGGCTACACCTTC. The rearrangement joins TRBV11-2 to TRBJ1-2, with D possibly matching TRBD1 (5 bases). Trimming pared 5 bases from V and 8 bases from J, leaving 15 bases between. Per germline, CDR1 SGHAT and CDR2 FQNNGV. This CDR3 spans 13 amino acids.

This chain connects TRBV6-5 to TRBJ2-3; D uncertain. The CDR3 consists of 14 residues. The germline CDR1 and CDR2 sequences are MNHEY and SVGAGI. The germline V and J ends were trimmed by 3 bases and 1 base, with 8 bases remaining between them. CDR3 coding DNA: TGTGCCAGCAGTTATACGGCAGGCACAGATACGCAGTATTTT. It translates to CASSYTAGTDTQYF.

The gene calls are TRBV5-5 and TRBJ1-6, with a tentative D call TRBD1 (6 bases). Germline values: CDR1 SGHKS, CDR2 YYEKEE (reference sequence). With 4 bases removed from V and 9 bases from J, the gap between germline ends came to 14 bases. CDR3 length: 14 residues. The CDR3 is CASSTDRWGSPLHF. The CDR3 DNA follows: TGTGCCAGCAGCACTGACAGGTGGGGTTCACCCCTCCACTTT.

This chain joins TRBV29-1 and TRBJ1-2; unclear D gene. Trimming took 4 bases from V and 6 from J, leaving 9 bases between them. The CDR3 runs 11 residues. Germline assignment: CDR1 SQVTM and CDR2 ANQGSEA. The CDR3 DNA sequence: TGCAGCGTTGCGAAAGGAAATGGCTACACCTTC. It codes for CSVAKGNGYTF.

The V call is TRBV6-5, the J call TRBJ1-1; D may be TRBD1 (6 bases). CDR3 length equals 13 residues. V gave up 7 bases and J gave up 1 base, with 10 bases separating them. Germline V CDR1 and CDR2: MNHEY, SVGAGI. The CDR3 loop reads CASNTGTNTEAFF. The DNA for the CDR3 is TGTGCCAGCAACACAGGGACGAACACTGAAGCTTTCTTT.

The gene calls are TRBV12-5 and TRBJ1-2; 7 positions match TRBD1. This CDR3 region has 16 residues. The germline gives CDR1 LGHNT, CDR2 FRNRAP. The J segment lost 5 bases and the V segment lost 0 bases, leaving 9 bases of the junction unmatched. CDR3 DNA: TGTGCTAGTGGTTTGGTACTGCCGGGGACAGCTTATGGCTACACCTTC. This codes for CASGLVLPGTAYGYTF.

The chain combines TRBV6-5 with TRBJ2-3; TRBD2 might be the D (6 bases). The CDR3 runs 16 residues. V lost 0 bases, J lost 4 bases, and 14 bases lay in between. Per germline, CDR1 MNHEY and CDR2 SVGAGI. CDR3 protein: CASSYSAGWRADTQYF. Here the CDR3 DNA reads TGTGCCAGCAGTTACTCTGCGGGGTGGCGGGCAGATACGCAGTATTTT.

The chain's CDR3 is CASSAQAGNADTQYF. DNA for the CDR3: TGTGCCAGCAGCGCTCAAGCGGGGAACGCAGATACGCAGTATTTT. The rearrangement links TRBV9 to TRBJ2-3; 7 bases are a match to TRBD2. Looked up from germline, CDR1 is SGDLS and CDR2 is YYNGEE. The J segment lost 4 bases and the V segment lost 3 bases, leaving 8 bases of the junction unmatched. CDR3 length: 15 amino acids. Full variable domain (missing parts from reference TRBV9 and TRBJ2-3): DSGVTQTPKHLITATGQRVTLRCSPRSGDLSVYWYQQSLDQGLQFLIQYYNGEERAKGNILERFSAQQFPDLHSELNLSSLELGDSALYFCASSAQAGNADTQYFGPGTRLTVL.

The genes are TRBV12-5 and TRBJ1-1, with D unresolved. Germline loops: CDR1 LGHNT, CDR2 FRNRAP. With 5 bases removed from V and 1 base from J, the gap between germline ends came to 11 bases. This CDR3 is built from 14 residues. DNA for the CDR3: TGTGCTAGTGGTCCCACGAATAAGAACACTGAAGCTTTCTTT. Its translation is CASGPTNKNTEAFF.

Written as DNA, the CDR3 is TGTGCCAGCAGTTCCTATATCTCTCGGTGGGACACTGAAGCTTTCTTT. It is translated as CASSSYISRWDTEAFF. The gene calls are TRBV28 and TRBJ1-1; no reliable D call. The CDR3 extends over 16 amino acids. V lost 4 bases and J lost 3, with 18 bases in between. The germline CDR1 and CDR2 sequences are MDHEN and SYDVKM.

The rearrangement joins TRBV19 to TRBJ2-7; 7 bases agree with TRBD1. The CDR3 length is 14 residues. Unmatched junction bases numbered 8, after V lost 8 bases and J lost 1 base. In germline, CDR1 is LNHDA, CDR2 SQIVND (reference sequence). The DNA of the CDR3 is TGTGCCAGTGGTACAGGGGCGAGGTCCTACGAGCAGTACTTC. It codes for CASGTGARSYEQYF.

The chain links TRBV6-5 to TRBJ1-1, with D possibly matching TRBD1 (6 bases). Germline-derived CDR1 and CDR2 are MNHEY and SVGAGI. The V and J ends lost 1 base and 5 bases respectively, with 11 bases between them. The CDR3 contains 14 residues. CDR3 nucleotide sequence: TGTGCCAGCAGTTACTGGCGGGGGGCAACTGAAGCTTTCTTT. Translated, it gives CASSYWRGATEAFF.

V usage is TRBV3-1 (or the pseudogene TRBV3-2) and J usage is TRBJ1-1, with D perhaps matching TRBD1 (5 bases). The CDR3 consists of 14 residues. V was shortened by 0 bases and J by 4 bases, with 9 bases between the two germline ends. The germline V gene encodes CDR1 LGHDT and CDR2 YNNKEL (reference sequence). The CDR3: CASSQDGGGTEAFF. The CDR3 nucleotides read TGTGCCAGCAGCCAAGATGGTGGGGGCACTGAAGCTTTCTTT.